This T cell receptor beta chain comes out of a study of T cell repertoires in cytomegalovirus infection. Notes on the study in general: Cumulated frequencies of public TCR beta families served to identify carriers of CMV plus the relevant HLA.

TCRdb ran MiXCR on the reads and lists one entry per CDR3 protein. The sample contains about 530,000 distinct CDR3 sequences, about 26% of which appear only once. The sample holds many counts of this clonotype. Its antigen remains unidentified. The sample taken for sequencing was PBMCs. This clonotype originated in a human donor in good health (CMV status not recorded). Some clones in this sample may be carry-over from other donors' samples.

CDR3 region: CASSLVYRSYEQYF. The CDR3 DNA sequence: TGTGCCAGCAGCTTAGTATATAGGTCCTACGAGCAGTACTTC. This chain connects TRBV7-2 to TRBJ2-7; no reliable D call. Germline V lookup: CDR1 SGHTA, CDR2 FQGNSA. The V gene lost 1 base and the J gene lost 1 base, with 8 bases spanning the gap. This CDR3 spans 14 amino acids. Full variable domain (outside the CDR3, taken from reference TRBV7-2 and TRBJ2-7): GAGVSQSPSNKVTEKGKDVELRCDPISGHTALYWYRQSLGQGLEFLIYFQGNSAPDKSGLPSDRFSAERTGGSVSTLTIQRTQQEDSAVYLCASSLVYRSYEQYFGPGTRLTVT.